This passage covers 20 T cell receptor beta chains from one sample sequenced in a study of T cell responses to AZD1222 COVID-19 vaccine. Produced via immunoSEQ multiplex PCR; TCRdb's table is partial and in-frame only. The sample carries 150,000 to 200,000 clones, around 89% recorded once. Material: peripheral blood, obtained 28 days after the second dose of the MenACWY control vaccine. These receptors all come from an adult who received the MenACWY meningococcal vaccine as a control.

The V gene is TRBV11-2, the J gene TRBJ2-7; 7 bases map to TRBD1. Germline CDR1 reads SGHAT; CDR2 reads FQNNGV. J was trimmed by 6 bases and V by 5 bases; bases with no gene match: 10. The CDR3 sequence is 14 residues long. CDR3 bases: TGTGCCAGCAGCCCCGTCATGAGACAGGGCGAGCAGTACTTC. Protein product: CASSPVMRQGEQYF.

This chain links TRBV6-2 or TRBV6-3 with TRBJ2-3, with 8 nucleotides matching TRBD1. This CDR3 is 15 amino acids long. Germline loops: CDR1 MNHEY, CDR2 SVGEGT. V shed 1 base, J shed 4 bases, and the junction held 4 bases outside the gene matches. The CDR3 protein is CASSYYRGDPDTQYF. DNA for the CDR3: TGTGCCAGCAGTTACTACAGGGGGGATCCAGATACGCAGTATTTT.

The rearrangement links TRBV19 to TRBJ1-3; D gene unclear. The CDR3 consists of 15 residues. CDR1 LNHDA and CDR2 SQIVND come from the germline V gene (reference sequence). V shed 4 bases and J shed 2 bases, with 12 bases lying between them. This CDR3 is CASSKQAGAGNTIYF. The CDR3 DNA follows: TGTGCCAGTAGTAAGCAGGCAGGCGCTGGAAACACCATATATTTT.

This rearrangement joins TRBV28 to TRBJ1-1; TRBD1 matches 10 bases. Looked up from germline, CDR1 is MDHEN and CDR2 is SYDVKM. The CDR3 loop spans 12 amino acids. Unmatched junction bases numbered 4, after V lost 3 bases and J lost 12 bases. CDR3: CASSLGDRGTFF. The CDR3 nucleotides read TGTGCCAGCAGTTTGGGGGACAGGGGAACTTTCTTT.

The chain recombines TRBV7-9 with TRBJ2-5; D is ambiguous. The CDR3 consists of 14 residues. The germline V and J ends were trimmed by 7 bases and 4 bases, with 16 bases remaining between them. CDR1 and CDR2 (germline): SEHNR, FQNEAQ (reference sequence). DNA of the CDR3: TGTGCCAGCACGCCGGCCTCTGCTCCAGAGACCCAGTACTTC. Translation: CASTPASAPETQYF.

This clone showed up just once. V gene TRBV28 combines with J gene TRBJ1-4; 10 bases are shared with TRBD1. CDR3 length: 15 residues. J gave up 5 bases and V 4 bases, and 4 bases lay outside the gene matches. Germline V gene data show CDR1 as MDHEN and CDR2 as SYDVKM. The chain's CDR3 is CASSSPGQGNEKLFF. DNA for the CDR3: TGTGCCAGCAGTTCACCGGGACAGGGGAATGAAAAACTGTTTTTT. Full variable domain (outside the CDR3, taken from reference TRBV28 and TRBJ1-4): DVKVTQSSRYLVKRTGEKVFLECVQDMDHENMFWYRQDPGLGLRLIYFSYDVKMKEKGDIPEGYSVSREKKERFSLILESASTNQTSMYLCASSSPGQGNEKLFFGSGTQLSVL.

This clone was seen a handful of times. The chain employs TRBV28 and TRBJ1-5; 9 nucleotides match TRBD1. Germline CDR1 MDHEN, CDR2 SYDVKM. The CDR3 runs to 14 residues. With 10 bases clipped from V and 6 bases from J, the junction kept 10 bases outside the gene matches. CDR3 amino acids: CATRQGGSLQPQHF. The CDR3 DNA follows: TGTGCCACCCGACAGGGGGGTTCCCTTCAGCCCCAGCATTTT.

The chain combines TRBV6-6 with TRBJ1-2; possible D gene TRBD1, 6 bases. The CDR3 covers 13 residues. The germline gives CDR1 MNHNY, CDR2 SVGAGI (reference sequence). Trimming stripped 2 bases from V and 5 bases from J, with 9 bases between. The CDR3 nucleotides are TGTGCCAGCAGTTACGGGGGGCGGTATGGCTACACCTTC. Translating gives CASSYGGRYGYTF.

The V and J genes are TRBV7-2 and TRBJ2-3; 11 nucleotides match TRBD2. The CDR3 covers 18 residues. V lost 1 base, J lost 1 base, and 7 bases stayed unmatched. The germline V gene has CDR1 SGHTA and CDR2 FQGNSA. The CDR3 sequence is CASSLELAGEVGTDTQYF. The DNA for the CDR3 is TGTGCCAGCAGCTTAGAACTAGCGGGAGAGGTGGGCACAGATACGCAGTATTTT.

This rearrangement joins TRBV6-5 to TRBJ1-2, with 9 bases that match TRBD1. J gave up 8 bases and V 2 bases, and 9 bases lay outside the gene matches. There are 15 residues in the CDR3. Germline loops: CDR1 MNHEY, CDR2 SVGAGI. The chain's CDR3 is CASSYLGQGEKGYTF. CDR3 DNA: TGTGCCAGCAGTTACCTGGGACAGGGAGAAAAAGGCTACACCTTC.

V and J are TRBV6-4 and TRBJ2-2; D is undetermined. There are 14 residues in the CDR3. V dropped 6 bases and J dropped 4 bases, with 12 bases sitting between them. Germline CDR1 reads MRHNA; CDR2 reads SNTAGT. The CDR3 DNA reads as TGTGCCAGCAGCAGCTCGGCCAGCACCGGGGAGCTGTTTTTT. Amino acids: CASSSSASTGELFF.

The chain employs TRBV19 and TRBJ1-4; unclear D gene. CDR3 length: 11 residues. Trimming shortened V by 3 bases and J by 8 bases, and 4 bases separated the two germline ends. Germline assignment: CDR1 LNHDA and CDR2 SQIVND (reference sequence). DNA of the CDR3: TGTGCCAGTAGTATTCGGGAAAAACTGTTTTTT. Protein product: CASSIREKLFF.

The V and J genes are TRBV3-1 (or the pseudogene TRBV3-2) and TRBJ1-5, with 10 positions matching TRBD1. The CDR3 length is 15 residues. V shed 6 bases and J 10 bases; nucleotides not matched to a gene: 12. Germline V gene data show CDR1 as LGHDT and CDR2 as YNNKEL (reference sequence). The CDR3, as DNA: TGTGCCAGCAGTCCGGACAGGGGGGGTGTAGGCCCCCAGCATTTT. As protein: CASSPDRGGVGPQHF.

CDR3 amino acids: CASSMDRVSTEAFF. The CDR3, as DNA: TGTGCCAGTAGTATGGACAGGGTGAGCACTGAAGCTTTCTTT. This chain joins TRBV19 and TRBJ1-1, with 8 bases fitting TRBD1. The length of the CDR3 is 14 residues. V shed 3 bases and J 4 bases; nucleotides not matched to a gene: 4. CDR1 is LNHDA and CDR2 is SQIVND in the germline V gene (reference sequence).

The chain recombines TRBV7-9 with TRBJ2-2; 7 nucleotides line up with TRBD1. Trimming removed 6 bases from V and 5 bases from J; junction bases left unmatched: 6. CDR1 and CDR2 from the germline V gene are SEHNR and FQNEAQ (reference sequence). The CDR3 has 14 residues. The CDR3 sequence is CASSHVQGTGELFF. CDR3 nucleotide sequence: TGTGCCAGCAGTCACGTACAGGGGACCGGGGAGCTGTTTTTT.

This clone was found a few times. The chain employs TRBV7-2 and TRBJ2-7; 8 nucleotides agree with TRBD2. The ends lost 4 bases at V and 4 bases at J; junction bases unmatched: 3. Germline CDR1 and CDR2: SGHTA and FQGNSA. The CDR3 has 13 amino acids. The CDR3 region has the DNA TGTGCCAGCAGCTGGGGCGGGGGGTACGAGCAGTACTTC. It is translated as CASSWGGGYEQYF.

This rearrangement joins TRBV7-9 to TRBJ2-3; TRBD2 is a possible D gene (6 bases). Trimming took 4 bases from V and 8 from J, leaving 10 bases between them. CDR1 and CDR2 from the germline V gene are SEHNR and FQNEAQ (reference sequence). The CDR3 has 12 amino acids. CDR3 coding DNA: TGTGCCAGCAGCTCCGGGAGCCCTACGCAGTATTTT. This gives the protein CASSSGSPTQYF.

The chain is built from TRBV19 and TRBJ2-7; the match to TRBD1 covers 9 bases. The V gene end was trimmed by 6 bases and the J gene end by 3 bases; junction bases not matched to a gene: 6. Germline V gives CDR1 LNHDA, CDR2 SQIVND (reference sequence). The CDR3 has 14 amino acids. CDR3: CASRPGTGIYEQYF. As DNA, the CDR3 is TGTGCCAGTAGACCTGGGACAGGGATCTACGAGCAGTACTTC. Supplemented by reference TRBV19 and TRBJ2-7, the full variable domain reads DGGITQSPKYLFRKEGQNVTLSCEQNLNHDAMYWYRQDPGQGLRLIYYSQIVNDFQKGDIAEGYSVSREKKESFPLTVTSAQKNPTAFYLCASRPGTGIYEQYFGPGTRLTVT.

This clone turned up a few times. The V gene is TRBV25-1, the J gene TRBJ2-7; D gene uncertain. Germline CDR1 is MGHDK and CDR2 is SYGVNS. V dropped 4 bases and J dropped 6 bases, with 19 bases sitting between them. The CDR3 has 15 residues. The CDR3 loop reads CASSVSTGTFSEQYF. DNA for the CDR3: TGTGCCAGCAGTGTCTCCACTGGCACTTTCTCCGAGCAGTACTTC.

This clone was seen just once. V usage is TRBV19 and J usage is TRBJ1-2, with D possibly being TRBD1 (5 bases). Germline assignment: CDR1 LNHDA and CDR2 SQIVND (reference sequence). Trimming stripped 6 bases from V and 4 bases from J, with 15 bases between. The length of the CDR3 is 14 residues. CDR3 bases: TGTGCCAGTAGACTACCGACAGTTAGCTATGGCTACACCTTC. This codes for CASRLPTVSYGYTF.